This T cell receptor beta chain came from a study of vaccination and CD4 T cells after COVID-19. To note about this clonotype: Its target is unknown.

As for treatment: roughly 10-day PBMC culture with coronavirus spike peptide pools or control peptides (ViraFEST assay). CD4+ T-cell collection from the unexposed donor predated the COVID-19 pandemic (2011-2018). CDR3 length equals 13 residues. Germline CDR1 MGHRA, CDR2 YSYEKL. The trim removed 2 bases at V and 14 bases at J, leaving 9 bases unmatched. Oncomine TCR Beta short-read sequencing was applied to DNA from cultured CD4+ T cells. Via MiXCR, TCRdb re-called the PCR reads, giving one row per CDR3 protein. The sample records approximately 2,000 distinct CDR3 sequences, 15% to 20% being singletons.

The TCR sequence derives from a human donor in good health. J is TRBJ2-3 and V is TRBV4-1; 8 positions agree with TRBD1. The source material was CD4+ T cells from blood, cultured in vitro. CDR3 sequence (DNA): TGCGCCAGCAGCCAAATTGACAGGGGTGTTTGGTATTTT. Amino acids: CASSQIDRGVWYF.